The next 14 T cell receptor beta chains were all read from a single sample in a study of T cells in Graves' hyperthyroidism and ophthalmopathy (dated by TCRdb to about 2019). Libraries were constructed by multiplex PCR. The reads were generated on an Illumina HiSeq 2000. Amplification of TCR beta CDR3 regions was carried out from RNA transcripts. The first round of RT-PCR for the TCR CDR3 was performed with the HTBI primer set and the Qiagen OneStep RT-PCR kit. Clones were called with MiXCR by TCRdb after fastp trimmed the public reads at Q25, and only in-frame beta chains were retained. Rows with a matching CDR3 protein are joined into one entry that keeps the most common DNA and genes. For this sample the table gives hundreds of thousands of distinct CDR3 sequences, of which 14% to 15% were detected only once. About 4% of the sample is taken by the ten largest. The sequencing input was blood. The source is a woman in her thirties or forties with Graves' ophthalmopathy.

This clonotype has ten or more counts. This chain connects TRBV2 to TRBJ2-5; 7 nucleotides align to TRBD1. The CDR3 is 14 amino acids. Germline loops: CDR1 SNHLY, CDR2 FYNNEI. Trimming removed 4 bases from V and 7 bases from J; junction bases left unmatched: 9. The CDR3 here is CASSVDRVGGTQYF. Here the CDR3 DNA reads TGTGCCAGCAGTGTAGACAGGGTCGGAGGGACCCAGTACTTC.

This clonotype was seen ten or more times. V and J are TRBV19 and TRBJ1-1; D call uncertain. Germline V CDR1 and CDR2: LNHDA, SQIVND (reference sequence). CDR3 length: 11 amino acids. The CDR3 here is CTKGQNTEAFF. In nucleotides, the CDR3 is TGTACCAAAGGTCAGAACACTGAAGCTTTCTTT. Full variable domain (remainder filled in from reference TRBV19 and TRBJ1-1): DGGITQSPKYLFRKEGQNVTLSCEQNLNHDAMYWYRQDPGQGLRLIYYSQIVNDFQKGDIAEGYSVSREKKESFPLTVTSAQKNPTAFYLCTKGQNTEAFFGQGTRLTVV.

This clonotype was detected only a few times. V is TRBV7-2 and J is TRBJ2-5, with D maybe TRBD1 (5 bases). The CDR3 runs to 13 residues. The germline CDR1 and CDR2 sequences are SGHTA and FQGNSA. The V gene lost 5 bases and the J gene lost 2 bases, with 9 bases spanning the gap. CDR3 DNA: TGTGCCAGCAGCCATACAGGACAAGAGACCCAGTACTTC. Residues: CASSHTGQETQYF.

The count of this clonotype is one. The chain has TRBV28 and TRBJ2-7, with TRBD2 identical over 12 bases. This CDR3 has 17 amino acids. Germline lookup yields CDR1 MDHEN and CDR2 SYDVKM. V shed 5 bases and J 5 bases; nucleotides not matched to a gene: 13. CDR3 amino acids: CASSPTRLAGDPHEQYF. The CDR3 bases are TGTGCCAGCAGTCCGACCCGACTAGCGGGAGATCCCCACGAGCAGTACTTC.

The sample holds many counts of this clonotype. This chain joins TRBV5-1 and TRBJ2-2, with 12 positions matching TRBD2. The CDR3 covers 17 residues. Germline lookup yields CDR1 SGHRS and CDR2 YFSETQ. Germline trimming cut 4 bases from V and 4 bases from J; bases unmatched to any gene: 8. The CDR3 nucleotides are TGCGCCAGCAGCGCGAGACTAGCGGGAGTTGCCACCGGGGAGCTGTTTTTT. Amino acid sequence: CASSARLAGVATGELFF.

This clonotype was counted at least ten times. The gene calls are TRBV4-2 and TRBJ1-1; no reliable D call. This CDR3 has 13 residues. Looked up from germline, CDR1 is LGHNA and CDR2 is YNFKEQ. Trimming took 1 base from V and 4 from J, leaving 7 bases between them. The CDR3 sequence is CASSQADGTEAFF. As DNA, the CDR3 is TGTGCCAGCAGCCAAGCCGATGGCACTGAAGCTTTCTTT.

This clonotype has at least ten counts. The chain is built from TRBV30 and TRBJ1-1; no clear D. The CDR3 is 11 residues long. The V and J ends lost 3 bases and 5 bases respectively, with 7 bases between them. Germline CDR1 reads GTSNPN; CDR2 reads SVGIG (reference sequence). The CDR3 region is CAWSRRTEAFF. The CDR3 DNA reads as TGTGCCTGGAGCCGGAGGACTGAAGCTTTCTTT.

The V and J genes are TRBV20-1 and TRBJ2-7; 8 positions match TRBD2. V trimming: 1 base; J trimming: 3 bases; junction bases outside the gene matches: 8. CDR3 length: 15 amino acids. Germline values: CDR1 DFQATT, CDR2 SNEGSKA (reference sequence). CDR3 sequence (DNA): TGCAGTGCTAGAGGTCTAGCGGGTGACAACTACGAGCAGTACTTC. This encodes CSARGLAGDNYEQYF.

This clonotype was seen ten or more times. The chain's CDR3 is CSAGLAGDYYEQYF. CDR3 bases: TGCAGCGCCGGACTAGCGGGGGACTACTACGAGCAGTACTTC. The chain carries TRBV29-1 and TRBJ2-7; 13 bases match TRBD2. CDR3 length: 14 residues. J was trimmed by 3 bases and V by 7 bases; bases with no gene match: 6. Germline V lookup: CDR1 SQVTM, CDR2 ANQGSEA.

At least ten counts were recorded for this clonotype. The genes are TRBV11-3 and TRBJ1-2, with 12 bases identical to TRBD1. CDR3 length: 16 amino acids. CDR1 and CDR2 (germline): SGHNT, YENEEA. V gave up 1 base and J gave up 3 bases; unmatched junction bases: 3. This CDR3 is CASSLGGQGADYGYTF. The CDR3 DNA reads TGTGCCAGCAGCTTAGGGGGACAGGGGGCTGACTATGGCTACACCTTC.

This clonotype was observed at least ten times. V is TRBV6-9 and J is TRBJ2-7; 8 nucleotides line up with TRBD2. Germline CDR1 reads MNHGY; CDR2 reads SVAAGI. The CDR3 covers 15 residues. After removal of 5 bases from V and 12 bases from J, the junction contained 18 bases not matched to a gene. As DNA, the CDR3 is TGTGCCAGCAGTGGGTTCGGATGCCTTGTGGGGACTAGGTACTTC. Translated: CASSGFGCLVGTRYF.

This clonotype appeared many times. V is TRBV7-2 and J is TRBJ2-7; the D gene is possibly TRBD2 (6 bases). Trimming shortened V by 3 bases and J by 1 base, and 10 bases separated the two germline ends. CDR1 is SGHTA, CDR2 FQGNSA, per germline. This CDR3 is 14 amino acids long. The CDR3: CASSLWTTSYEQYF. The CDR3 DNA is TGTGCCAGCAGCTTGTGGACTACTTCCTACGAGCAGTACTTC.

This clonotype occurred many times. The V and J genes are TRBV24-1 and TRBJ2-7, with D possibly being TRBD1 (6 bases). The CDR3 loop spans 14 amino acids. Germline loops: CDR1 KGHDR, CDR2 SFDVKD. The ends were cut back, 3 bases at V and 4 bases at J, with 12 bases in the middle. This chain's CDR3 is CATSDPQGFYEQYF. CDR3 in DNA: TGTGCCACCAGTGATCCCCAGGGGTTTTACGAGCAGTACTTC.

At least ten counts were recorded for this clonotype. The rearrangement links TRBV12-3 or TRBV12-4 to TRBJ1-2; D is unclear. CDR3 length: 12 residues. With 4 bases removed from V and 7 bases from J, the gap between germline ends came to 10 bases. The CDR3 sequence: CASSSRGSGYTF. The CDR3 nucleotides read TGTGCCAGCAGTTCTCGGGGTTCTGGCTACACCTTC.